The clone carrying this T cell receptor (beta chain) was seen a handful of times. Produced via immunoSEQ multiplex PCR; TCRdb's table is partial and in-frame only. The data hold approximately 150,000 clones, with around 94% observed a single time. The data were taken from a study of control samples from healthy donors and cancer patients. Germline V gene data show CDR1 as KGHSH and CDR2 as LQKENI. Trimming removed 3 bases from V and 3 bases from J; junction bases left unmatched: 6. This CDR3 is built from 15 residues. The TCR originated in a man in his sixties with colorectal cancer. The V gene is TRBV18, the J gene TRBJ1-1; 8 nucleotides match TRBD1. Sequencing input: PBMCs. The chain's CDR3 is CASSPREDRDTEAFF. CDR3 sequence (DNA): TGTGCCAGCTCACCGAGGGAGGACAGGGACACTGAAGCTTTCTTT.